This T cell receptor (beta chain) was recorded in a study of human T cells and chemical hapten exposure. Study-wide results and caveats: With regard to DPC sensitization, TCRs above 1 in 1000 frequency did not change. Patch test score was positively correlated with the counts of TCRs that had expanded at PT1.

This clonotype was seen many times. No antigen is known for it. The time point here: patch test 2, 6 weeks after DPC sensitization. Described treatment: therapeutic diphenylcyclopropenone sensitization with weekly scalp DPC. V lost 5 bases and J lost 1; bases outside the gene matches: 10. The CDR3 covers 16 residues. The germline CDR1 and CDR2 sequences are DFQATT and SNEGSKA (reference sequence). TCRdb passed the RACE reads through MiXCR, listing each CDR3 protein once. The sample carries more than 90,000 distinct CDR3 sequences, approximately 10% recorded once. The sample was whole blood, taken in connection with sensitization to the hapten diphenylcyclopropenone (DPC). The sequence derives from a woman aged 40 to 50 with alopecia areata. Some clones in this sample may be carry-over from other donors' samples. The chain combines TRBV20-1 with TRBJ1-5; the match to TRBD1 covers 8 bases. The CDR3 here is CSARTQGAASNQPQHF. Here the CDR3 DNA reads TGCAGTGCTCGGACCCAGGGGGCGGCAAGCAATCAGCCCCAGCATTTT.